This T cell receptor (beta chain) was documented in a study of radiation and T cells in renal cell carcinoma. In the study overall: Nephrectomy followed 15 Gy stereotactic body radiation by 4 weeks. Study-wide results and caveats: From baseline, blood top tumor clonotypes peaked at 2 weeks post-radiation. No pretreatment tumor biopsies were available for baseline clonotypes.

The CDR3 is made up of 13 amino acids. V was shortened by 2 bases and J by 4 bases, with 9 bases between the two germline ends. From germline, CDR1 is SGHRS and CDR2 YFSETQ. As for time point: blood 2 weeks post-SBRT. Treatment reported: 15 Gy SBRT to primary tumor, nephrectomy 4 weeks later. Assay used: immunoSEQ multiplex PCR; TCRdb lists only in-frame clones, some missing. This sample yields 70,000 to 80,000 clones, of which around 86% are seen a single time; 20% to 25% belongs to the top ten. Details on this clone: As yet, its antigen is unknown.

The clonotype comes from a woman between 45 and 65 years old with renal cell carcinoma. The V gene is TRBV5-1, the J gene TRBJ1-2; D gene unclear. The sequenced sample was blood, obtained from a patient whose treatment included radiotherapy and nephrectomy. The CDR3 bases are TGCGCCAGCAGCTTAGGGTCCCTCTATGGCTACACCTTC. Amino acid sequence: CASSLGSLYGYTF.